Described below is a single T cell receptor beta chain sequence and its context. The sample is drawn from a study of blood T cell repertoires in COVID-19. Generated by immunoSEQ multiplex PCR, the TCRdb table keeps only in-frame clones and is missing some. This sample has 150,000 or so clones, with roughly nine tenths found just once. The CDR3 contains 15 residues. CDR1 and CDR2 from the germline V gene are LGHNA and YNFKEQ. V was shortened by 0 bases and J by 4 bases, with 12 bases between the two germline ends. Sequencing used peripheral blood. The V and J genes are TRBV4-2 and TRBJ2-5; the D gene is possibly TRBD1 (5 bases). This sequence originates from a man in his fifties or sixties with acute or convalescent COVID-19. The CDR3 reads CASSQEMTVLETQYF. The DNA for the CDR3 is TGTGCCAGCAGCCAAGAGATGACAGTATTAGAGACCCAGTACTTC.